This is a list of T cell receptor beta chains from one sample in a study of CD8+ T cells in alopecia areata. Using immunoSEQ multiplex PCR, the repertoire was profiled, and TCRdb retains in-frame clones only, with some absent. The sample records around 190,000 clones, more than 55% being singletons. Sequenced input: CD8+ T cells sorted from blood. The receptor source for this set is a human donor in good health. Each CDR3 is given with its conserved first and last residue. The D gene is left open where the match is weak. Clone size is shown for a subset of rows, as once, few, many or a class of expanded clone.

J gene,D gene,V gene,clone size,CDR3 protein,CDR3 DNA
TRBJ2-5,-,TRBV6-6,-,CASSYLAGAQETQYF,TGTGCCAGCAGTTACCTGGCAGGAGCCCAAGAGACCCAGTACTTC
TRBJ2-5,TRBD2,TRBV25-1,few,CASSEWASGGAETQYF,TGTGCCAGCAGTGAATGGGCTAGCGGGGGGGCAGAGACCCAGTACTTC
TRBJ2-7,-,TRBV27,-,CASSLSAGEKGYEQYF,TGTGCCAGCAGTTTATCGGCAGGGGAAAAGGGCTACGAGCAGTACTTC
TRBJ2-7,-,TRBV5-6,-,CASSSPASSYEQYF,TGTGCCAGCAGCTCCCCAGCCAGCTCCTACGAGCAGTACTTC
TRBJ2-3,TRBD2,TRBV10-3,-,CAISTSGGPTYTDTQYF,TGTGCCATCAGTACTAGCGGGGGGCCCACGTATACAGATACGCAGTATTTT
TRBJ2-5,-,TRBV28,-,CASSFRGSQETQYF,TGTGCCAGCAGTTTTAGGGGTAGCCAAGAGACCCAGTACTTC
TRBJ2-7,-,TRBV7-2,few,CASSSFGPSYEQYF,TGTGCCAGCAGCTCCTTTGGGCCCTCCTACGAGCAGTACTTC
TRBJ1-1,-,TRBV7-7,-,CASSPLGTEAFF,TGTGCCAGCAGCCCCCTCGGCACTGAAGCTTTCTTT
TRBJ1-2,-,TRBV4-2,-,CASSPPRTPWEGYTF,TGTGCCAGCAGCCCCCCCAGAACACCGTGGGAGGGCTACACCTTC
TRBJ1-2,TRBD1,TRBV4-1,few,CASSQVGQGGYGYTF,TGCGCCAGCAGCCAAGTCGGACAGGGTGGCTATGGCTACACCTTC
TRBJ2-2,-,TRBV25-1,-,CASSESSGELFF,TGTGCCAGCAGTGAGAGTTCCGGGGAGCTGTTTTTT
TRBJ2-2,TRBD1,TRBV29-1,-,CSVDGTGGTGELFF,TGCAGCGTTGACGGGACAGGGGGTACCGGGGAGCTGTTTTTT
TRBJ2-7,-,TRBV9,-,CASSPEGGRYEQYF,TGTGCCAGCAGCCCCGAAGGGGGGCGCTACGAGCAGTACTTC
TRBJ2-2,-,TRBV15,-,CATSRAINPGELFF,TGTGCCACCAGCAGAGCAATCAACCCCGGGGAGCTGTTTTTT
TRBJ1-5,-,TRBV4-1,few,CASSPHSPNQPQHF,TGCGCCAGCAGCCCACACAGTCCCAATCAGCCCCAGCATTTT
TRBJ2-5,-,TRBV7-9,-,CASSLDPEETQYF,TGTGCCAGCAGCTTAGATCCCGAAGAGACCCAGTACTTC
TRBJ2-3,-,TRBV29-1,-,CSVTTDTQYF,TGCAGCGTAACCACAGATACGCAGTATTTT
TRBJ1-5,TRBD1,TRBV27,-,CASSPIGQGAFQPQHF,TGTGCCAGCAGTCCCATTGGACAGGGGGCTTTTCAGCCCCAGCATTTT
TRBJ2-1,-,TRBV4-1,-,CASSPRDREGHEQFF,TGCGCCAGCAGCCCCCGCGACAGGGAGGGCCATGAGCAGTTCTTC
TRBJ2-7,-,TRBV30,-,CAWSVASYEQYF,TGTGCCTGGAGTGTGGCGTCCTACGAGCAGTACTTC
TRBJ2-3,TRBD1,TRBV7-6,-,CASSRTGGPTDTQYF,TGTGCCAGCAGCCGAACAGGGGGGCCAACAGATACGCAGTATTTT
TRBJ2-1,-,TRBV2,few,CASSEAPLSGGEQFF,TGTGCCAGCAGTGAAGCCCCCCTTAGTGGTGGTGAGCAGTTCTTC
TRBJ1-1,-,TRBV6-5,-,CASSLTALEAFF,TGTGCCAGCAGTTTGACGGCTCTTGAAGCTTTCTTT
TRBJ1-1,-,TRBV9,-,CASSVGDVNTEAFF,TGTGCCAGCAGCGTAGGGGACGTGAACACTGAAGCTTTCTTT
TRBJ2-1,-,TRBV2,-,CASSMDEDEQFF,TGTGCCAGCAGTATGGACGAGGATGAGCAGTTCTTC
TRBJ1-2,-,TRBV4-1,-,CASSHSRLGEGYTF,TGCGCCAGCAGCCATTCCAGGCTGGGAGAAGGCTACACCTTC
TRBJ2-1,TRBD2,TRBV9,-,CASSGSPGLAGTYNEQFF,TGTGCCAGCAGCGGATCTCCGGGACTAGCGGGGACCTACAATGAGCAGTTCTTC
TRBJ2-1,TRBD2,TRBV11-2,-,CASSLEAGNEQFF,TGTGCCAGCAGCTTAGAAGCGGGGAATGAGCAGTTCTTC
TRBJ2-4,TRBD2,TRBV2,-,CASSPNPGLAGDVNIQYF,TGTGCCAGCAGTCCCAACCCGGGACTAGCGGGGGACGTAAACATTCAGTACTTC
TRBJ1-2,-,TRBV10-3,-,CAISQGTYGYTF,TGTGCCATCAGCCAGGGTACCTATGGCTACACCTTC
TRBJ1-2,TRBD1,TRBV27,few,CASSAETGRYGYTF,TGTGCCAGCAGTGCGGAGACAGGGCGCTATGGCTACACCTTC
TRBJ1-2,-,TRBV6-5,-,CASSYGEHGYGYTF,TGTGCCAGCAGTTACGGGGAACACGGCTATGGCTACACCTTC
TRBJ2-4,-,TRBV11-2,-,CASSFRGMNIQYF,TGTGCCAGCAGCTTCAGGGGTATGAACATTCAGTACTTC
TRBJ2-7,-,TRBV5-4,-,CASSLGQAARAYEQYF,TGTGCCAGCAGCTTGGGGCAGGCGGCTCGGGCCTACGAGCAGTACTTC
TRBJ1-2,-,TRBV27,-,CASSFHGGSSYGYTF,TGTGCCAGCAGTTTTCACGGGGGTTCTTCCTATGGCTACACCTTC
TRBJ1-5,-,TRBV6-5,-,CASSDDITSNQPQHF,TGTGCCAGCAGCGATGACATCACGTCTAATCAGCCCCAGCATTTT
TRBJ2-7,TRBD1,TRBV5-6,-,CASSPSTGAGEQYF,TGTGCCAGCAGCCCGTCTACAGGGGCCGGCGAGCAGTACTTC
TRBJ2-7,-,TRBV9,few,CASGIGGGTYEQYF,TGTGCCAGCGGAATAGGTGGGGGGACCTACGAGCAGTACTTC
TRBJ2-5,-,TRBV11-2,once,CASSLVYGAETQYF,TGTGCCAGCAGCTTAGTGTACGGGGCAGAGACCCAGTACTTC
TRBJ2-3,-,TRBV29-1,-,CSVSDPGDTQYF,TGCAGCGTTAGCGACCCAGGAGATACGCAGTATTTT
TRBJ1-2,-,TRBV29-1,-,CSVEAGFLWGYTF,TGCAGCGTTGAGGCGGGGTTTCTGTGGGGCTACACCTTC
TRBJ2-3,TRBD1,TRBV2,-,CARRDRNTDTQYF,TGTGCCAGAAGGGACAGAAACACAGATACGCAGTATTTT
TRBJ1-2,-,TRBV2,-,CASGSYGYTF,TGTGCCAGCGGGTCATATGGCTACACCTTC
TRBJ1-4,-,TRBV29-1,-,CSAEDGSGEKLFF,TGCAGCGCTGAGGACGGGTCAGGGGAAAAACTGTTTTTT
TRBJ1-5,-,TRBV5-1,once,CASSLRCTESGGRQPQHF,TGCGCCAGCAGCTTAAGGTGCACCGAGTCTGGGGGTCGGCAGCCCCAGCATTTT
TRBJ2-6,-,TRBV30,-,CAWDPSGANVLTF,TGTGCCTGGGACCCCTCTGGGGCCAACGTCCTGACTTTC
TRBJ2-5,-,TRBV9,-,CASSVYGEETQYF,TGTGCCAGCAGCGTTTACGGGGAAGAGACCCAGTACTTC
TRBJ1-1,-,TRBV9,-,CASSVGPAPNTEAFF,TGTGCCAGCAGCGTCGGCCCCGCACCGAACACTGAAGCTTTCTTT